One and the same sample provided the 2 T cell receptor beta chains below, sequenced in a study of blood T cell repertoires in COVID-19. Here immunoSEQ multiplex PCR was the method, and the copy in TCRdb shows in-frame clones only, minus some. The table records some 260,000 clones, around 90% of them present only once. Sequenced sample: peripheral blood. Receptors were obtained from a woman in her 30s with acute or convalescent COVID-19.

V usage is TRBV30 and J usage is TRBJ1-2; TRBD1 might be the D (6 bases). There are 12 residues in the CDR3. Per germline, CDR1 GTSNPN and CDR2 SVGIG (reference sequence). V lost 8 bases to trimming and J lost 7 bases, with 17 bases between them. The CDR3 region has the DNA TGTGCCAGAATACAGGGTTTCTCTGGCTACACCTTC. Amino acid sequence: CARIQGFSGYTF.

V is TRBV7-6 and J is TRBJ2-5; maybe TRBD1 (6 bases). The CDR3 loop spans 16 amino acids. Trimming pared 4 bases from V and 4 bases from J, leaving 19 bases between. Germline V CDR1 and CDR2: SGHVS, FNYEAQ. The CDR3 DNA reads as TGTGCCAGCAGCTCCCGGGACACCTCGGATATAGAGACCCAGTACTTC. This encodes CASSSRDTSDIETQYF.